This T cell receptor (beta chain) was documented in a study of cytomegalovirus exposure and HLA in healthy donors. Whole-study context: Membership in the Caucasian-associated ancestry cluster was found for 81% of nearly 400 genotyped donors.

The study ran its PCR with 60 Vbeta and 13 Jbeta primers. TCRdb keeps only in-frame clones here, not all; method: immunoSEQ multiplex PCR. This sample has under 150,000 clones, with roughly 63% found just once. Germline V gives CDR1 SGHAT, CDR2 FQNNGV. This CDR3 has 14 amino acids. With 8 bases removed from V and 2 bases from J, the gap between germline ends came to 16 bases. The sample comprised PBMCs. The sequence was obtained from a man aged 30-40 years in good health and CMV-seropositive. The chain has TRBV11-2 and TRBJ2-7, with D perhaps TRBD2 (5 bases). CDR3: CASQRVGLTYEQYF. CDR3 in DNA: TGTGCCAGCCAGAGGGTAGGTCTAACCTACGAGCAGTACTTC.